This TCR beta chain was sequenced in a study of blood T cell repertoires in COVID-19. The CDR3 covers 17 residues. Germline V gene data show CDR1 as ENHRY and CDR2 as SYGVKD. V gave up 3 bases and J gave up 4 bases; unmatched junction bases: 6. Original analysis: Estimated nucleated cell counts came from reference gene primer amplification. TCRdb's copy holds only in-frame clones and misses some; the assay was immunoSEQ multiplex PCR. The D gene and trimming were derived from the DNA, and the V and J assignments and clone size from that table. The sample yields about 280,000 clones, about nine tenths seen once.

Sequencing input: peripheral blood. This chain joins TRBV10-3 and TRBJ2-2; 12 bases fit TRBD2. The receptor was derived from a middle-aged woman who had recovered from COVID-19. In DNA form, the CDR3 reads TGTGCCATCAGTGACCCCGGACTAGCGGGACTCACCGGGGAGCTGTTTTTT. Amino acid sequence: CAISDPGLAGLTGELFF.